The clone carrying this TCR beta chain showed up just once. Its target is unknown. The germline V gene encodes CDR1 MNHEY and CDR2 SVGAGI. Trimming at V came to 4 bases and at J to 2 bases, leaving 4 bases not matched to a gene. This CDR3 has 15 residues. The data stem from a study of cytomegalovirus exposure and HLA in healthy donors. Study results and caveats: In vitro, a few CMV-associated chains proved specific for CMV antigens. A missense DCLRE1C variant was associated with V- and J-gene trimming of TCR beta chains in a later analysis, and an independent cohort replicated the association.

PCR primers comprised 60 Vbeta and 13 Jbeta primers. This table comes from immunoSEQ multiplex PCR, and its TCRdb copy is limited to in-frame clones, with some not included. The repertoire holds approximately 150,000 clones, with about four fifths as singletons. The study sampled nominally healthy donors, though unrecorded immune exposures were likely. The sample comprised PBMCs. This TCR came from a human donor in good health. This chain uses TRBV6-5 with TRBJ1-5; 8 bases map to TRBD1. CDR3 coding DNA: TGTGCCAGCAGTTCGGGACAGGTGGGCAATCAGCCCCAGCATTTT. This codes for CASSSGQVGNQPQHF.